The present T cell receptor (beta chain) was sequenced within a study of blood T cell repertoires in COVID-19. Across the study: Whether acute or convalescent, the COVID-19 samples came from the United States, Italy and Spain. T cells, B-cell-depleted T cells, or PBMCs provided the cDNA or gDNA that served as material.

Generated by immunoSEQ multiplex PCR, the TCRdb table keeps only in-frame clones and is missing some. Of around 50,000 clones in the sample, roughly 85% are singletons; the top ten hold roughly 5%. This CDR3 contains 13 residues. CDR1 and CDR2 from the germline V gene are MGHDK and SYGVNS. After removal of 6 bases from V and 4 bases from J, the junction contained 1 base not matched to a gene. The clonotype was recovered from a human donor in a cohort sampled during active COVID-19. Sample: peripheral blood. This chain links TRBV25-1 with TRBJ2-5; 11 bases map to TRBD2. The CDR3, as DNA: TGTGCCAGCAGAGGGACTAGCGGAGAGACCCAGTACTTC. This codes for CASRGTSGETQYF.